The next 14 T cell receptor beta chains were all read from a single sample in a study of blood T cell repertoires in COVID-19. Using immunoSEQ multiplex PCR, the repertoire was profiled, and TCRdb retains in-frame clones only, with some absent. The table lists under 130,000 clones, 81% of them singletons. Sequenced: peripheral blood. Receptors originate from a man older than 75 with acute or convalescent COVID-19.

V and J are TRBV6-6 and TRBJ1-5; 7 bases are a match to TRBD1. The CDR3 is made up of 15 amino acids. Germline trimming cut 6 bases from V and 2 bases from J; bases unmatched to any gene: 7. CDR1 and CDR2 from the germline V gene are MNHNY and SVGAGI (reference sequence). The DNA for the CDR3 is TGTGCCAGCAGGACAGGGTACGCTGGCAATCAGCCCCAGCATTTT. This codes for CASRTGYAGNQPQHF.

The chain combines TRBV28 with TRBJ1-2, with D tentatively TRBD1 (5 bases). The CDR3 totals 13 residues. Germline assignment: CDR1 MDHEN and CDR2 SYDVKM. V dropped 2 bases and J dropped 5 bases, with 9 bases sitting between them. The CDR3 nucleotides are TGTGCCAGCAGTTTAGGCCAGGGATATGGCTACACCTTC. Its protein is CASSLGQGYGYTF.

The chain combines TRBV6-6 with TRBJ1-5, with D possibly matching TRBD1 (6 bases). Germline V CDR1 and CDR2: MNHNY, SVGAGI (reference sequence). The CDR3 loop spans 15 amino acids. Trimming removed 2 bases from V and 0 bases from J, with 8 bases in between. DNA for the CDR3: TGTGCCAGCAGTTACGCGGGGGCTAGCAATCAGCCCCAGCATTTT. This codes for CASSYAGASNQPQHF.

This clone was recorded a few times. This sample includes further DNA sequences coding for the same CDR3. J is TRBJ2-2 and V is TRBV6-5; tentatively, D is TRBD1 (6 bases). There are 12 residues in the CDR3. V lost 6 bases and J lost 7, with 9 bases in between. CDR1 is MNHEY and CDR2 is SVGAGI in the germline V gene. The CDR3 region has the DNA TGTGCCAGCAGAAAGGGGGTCGGGGAGCTGTTTTTT. This gives the protein CASRKGVGELFF.

The V and J genes are TRBV7-8 and TRBJ2-2, with 10 bases aligning to TRBD1. J lost 5 bases, V lost 1 base, and 4 bases had no gene match. Germline lookup yields CDR1 SGHVS and CDR2 FQNEAQ. The CDR3 length is 16 residues. CDR3 DNA: TGTGCCAGCAGCTTAGGACAGGGGGCGCGGACCGGGGAGCTGTTTTTT. The encoded protein is CASSLGQGARTGELFF.

The chain uses TRBV5-8 and TRBJ1-2, with a possible D match to TRBD1 (6 bases). The V gene lost 5 bases and the J gene lost 2 bases, with 13 bases spanning the gap. The V gene's germline CDR1 is SGHTS and CDR2 YDEGEE. The CDR3 is 14 amino acids. This CDR3 reads CASRYTGFNYGYTF. The CDR3 nucleotides read TGTGCCAGCAGGTATACAGGGTTCAACTATGGCTACACCTTC.

The chain combines TRBV7-9 with TRBJ2-3, with TRBD2 as a possible D gene (5 bases). The V gene's germline CDR1 is SEHNR and CDR2 FQNEAQ (reference sequence). Between the trimmed V and J ends, which lost 1 base and 1 base, there was a span of 12 bases. This CDR3 region has 16 residues. CDR3 coding DNA: TGTGCCAGCAGCTTAGTGGGCGGGCGTCGCACAGATACGCAGTATTTT. Translated, it gives CASSLVGGRRTDTQYF.

Only one count was recorded for this clone. The rearrangement links TRBV7-9 to TRBJ1-3; D gene ambiguous. CDR3 length equals 15 residues. Trimming stripped 5 bases from V and 0 bases from J, with 11 bases between. Per the germline V gene, CDR1 is SEHNR and CDR2 is FQNEAQ (reference sequence). CDR3 DNA sequence: TGTGCCAGCAGCCGGGTACCGAGCTCTGGAAACACCATATATTTT. The encoded protein is CASSRVPSSGNTIYF. Full variable domain (remainder filled in from reference TRBV7-9 and TRBJ1-3): DTGVSQNPRHKITKRGQNVTFRCDPISEHNRLYWYRQTLGQGPEFLTYFQNEAQLEKSRLLSDRFSAERPKGSFSTLEIQRTEQGDSAMYLCASSRVPSSGNTIYFGEGSWLTVV.

The J gene is TRBJ2-1, the V gene TRBV25-1; 7 bases fit TRBD1. The CDR3 sequence is 16 residues long. The junction had 11 bases not matched to a gene; V was cut back by 3 bases and J by 6 bases. CDR1 and CDR2 from the germline V gene are MGHDK and SYGVNS. The CDR3 sequence is CASSDSGTARVNEQFF. The CDR3 region has the DNA TGTGCCAGCAGTGATTCCGGGACAGCTCGGGTCAATGAGCAGTTCTTC.

This chain connects TRBV27 to TRBJ1-2; D gene unclear. CDR1 MNHEY and CDR2 SMNVEV come from the germline V gene (reference sequence). The length of the CDR3 is 13 residues. With 5 bases removed from V and 7 bases from J, the gap between germline ends came to 14 bases. The CDR3 sequence is CASSVRRLSGYTF. CDR3 DNA: TGTGCCAGCAGTGTCCGTCGTCTATCTGGCTACACCTTC.

The chain uses TRBV28 and TRBJ2-7; no reliable D call. Trimming pared 5 bases from V and 0 bases from J, leaving 11 bases between. Germline V lookup: CDR1 MDHEN, CDR2 SYDVKM. CDR3 length equals 14 residues. The CDR3 coding sequence is TGTGCCAGCAGTGTAAGCGAGAGCTCCTACGAGCAGTACTTC. Its protein product is CASSVSESSYEQYF. The whole variable domain, remainder taken from reference TRBV28 and TRBJ2-7, is DVKVTQSSRYLVKRTGEKVFLECVQDMDHENMFWYRQDPGLGLRLIYFSYDVKMKEKGDIPEGYSVSREKKERFSLILESASTNQTSMYLCASSVSESSYEQYFGPGTRLTVT.

This clone was seen once. This chain uses TRBV28 with TRBJ2-3, with D maybe TRBD2 (5 bases). V lost 4 bases to trimming and J lost 2 bases, with 13 bases between them. CDR1 MDHEN and CDR2 SYDVKM come from the germline V gene. The CDR3 has 15 amino acids. CDR3 bases: TGTGCCAGCAGTTCCCCCTCGCGGGCCACAGATACGCAGTATTTT. The encoded protein is CASSSPSRATDTQYF. Filled out from reference TRBV28 and TRBJ2-3, the complete variable domain reads DVKVTQSSRYLVKRTGEKVFLECVQDMDHENMFWYRQDPGLGLRLIYFSYDVKMKEKGDIPEGYSVSREKKERFSLILESASTNQTSMYLCASSSPSRATDTQYFGPGTRLTVL.

In its sample, this clone was seen a few times. The chain couples TRBV30 to TRBJ2-5, with 8 bases that match TRBD2. Germline lookup yields CDR1 GTSNPN and CDR2 SVGIG (reference sequence). The CDR3 length is 14 residues. J lost 2 bases, V lost 6 bases, and 8 bases had no gene match. The CDR3 reads CACHRSSGQETQYF. DNA of the CDR3: TGTGCCTGCCACCGATCTAGCGGGCAAGAGACCCAGTACTTC.

The rearrangement links TRBV25-1 to TRBJ2-7, with D perhaps matching TRBD2 (6 bases). Germline assignment: CDR1 MGHDK and CDR2 SYGVNS. The V end lost 5 bases, the J end lost 4 bases, and 6 bases lay between the germline ends. This CDR3 contains 11 residues. DNA of the CDR3: TGTGCCAGCAGTCGGGGGTACGAGCAGTACTTC. Protein sequence: CASSRGYEQYF.